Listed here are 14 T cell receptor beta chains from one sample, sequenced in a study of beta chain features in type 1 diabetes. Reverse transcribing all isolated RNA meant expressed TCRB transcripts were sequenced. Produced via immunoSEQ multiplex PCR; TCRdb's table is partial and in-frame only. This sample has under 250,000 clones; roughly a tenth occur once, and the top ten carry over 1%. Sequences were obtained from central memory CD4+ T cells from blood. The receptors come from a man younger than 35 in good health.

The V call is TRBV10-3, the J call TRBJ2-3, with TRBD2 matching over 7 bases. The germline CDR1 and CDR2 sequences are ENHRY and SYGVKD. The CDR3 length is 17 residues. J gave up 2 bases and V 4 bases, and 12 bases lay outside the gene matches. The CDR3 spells CAISGPPLAAITDTQYF. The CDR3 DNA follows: TGTGCCATCAGTGGACCTCCCCTAGCGGCTATCACAGATACGCAGTATTTT.

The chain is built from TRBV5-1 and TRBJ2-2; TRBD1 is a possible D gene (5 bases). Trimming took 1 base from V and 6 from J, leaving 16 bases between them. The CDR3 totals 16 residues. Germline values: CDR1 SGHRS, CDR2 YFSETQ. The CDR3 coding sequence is TGCGCCAGCAGCTTGATTCCCATGGCAGGGTCCGGGGAGCTGTTTTTT. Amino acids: CASSLIPMAGSGELFF. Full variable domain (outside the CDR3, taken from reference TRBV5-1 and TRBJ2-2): KAGVTQTPRYLIKTRGQQVTLSCSPISGHRSVSWYQQTPGQGLQFLFEYFSETQRNKGNFPGRFSGRQFSNSRSEMNVSTLELGDSALYLCASSLIPMAGSGELFFGEGSRLTVL.

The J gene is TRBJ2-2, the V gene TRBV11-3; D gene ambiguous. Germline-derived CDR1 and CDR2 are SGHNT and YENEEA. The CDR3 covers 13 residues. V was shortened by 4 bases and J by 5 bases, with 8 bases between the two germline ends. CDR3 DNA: TGTGCCAGCAGCTCTAGGGAAACCGGGGAGCTGTTTTTT. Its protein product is CASSSRETGELFF.

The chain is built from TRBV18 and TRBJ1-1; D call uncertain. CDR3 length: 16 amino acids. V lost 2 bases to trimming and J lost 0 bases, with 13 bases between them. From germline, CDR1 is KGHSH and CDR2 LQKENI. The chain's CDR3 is CASSPSIGSLNTEAFF. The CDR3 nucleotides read TGTGCCAGCTCACCATCAATCGGCAGCTTGAACACTGAAGCTTTCTTT. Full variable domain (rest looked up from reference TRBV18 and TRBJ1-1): NAGVMQNPRHLVRRRGQEARLRCSPMKGHSHVYWYRQLPEEGLKFMVYLQKENIIDESGMPKERFSAEFPKEGPSILRIQQVVRGDSAAYFCASSPSIGSLNTEAFFGQGTRLTVV.

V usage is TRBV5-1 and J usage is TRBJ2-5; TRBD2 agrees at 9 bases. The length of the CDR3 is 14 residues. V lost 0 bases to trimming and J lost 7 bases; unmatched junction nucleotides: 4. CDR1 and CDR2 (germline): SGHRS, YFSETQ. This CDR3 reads CASSLDAGGTTQYF. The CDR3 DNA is TGCGCCAGCAGCTTGGACGCGGGAGGGACGACCCAGTACTTC. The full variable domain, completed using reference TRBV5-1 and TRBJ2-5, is KAGVTQTPRYLIKTRGQQVTLSCSPISGHRSVSWYQQTPGQGLQFLFEYFSETQRNKGNFPGRFSGRQFSNSRSEMNVSTLELGDSALYLCASSLDAGGTTQYFGPGTRLLVL.

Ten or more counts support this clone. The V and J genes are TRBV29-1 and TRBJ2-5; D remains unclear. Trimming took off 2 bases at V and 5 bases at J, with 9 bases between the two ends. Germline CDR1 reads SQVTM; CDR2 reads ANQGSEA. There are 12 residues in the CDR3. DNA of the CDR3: TGCAGCGTTGAATCCGGTCCGGAGACCCAGTACTTC. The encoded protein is CSVESGPETQYF.

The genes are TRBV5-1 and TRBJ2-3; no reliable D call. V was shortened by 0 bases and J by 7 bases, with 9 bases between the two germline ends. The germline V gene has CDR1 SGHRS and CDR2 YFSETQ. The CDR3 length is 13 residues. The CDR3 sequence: CASSLEGQNTQYF. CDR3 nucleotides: TGCGCCAGCAGCTTGGAAGGGCAGAATACGCAGTATTTT.

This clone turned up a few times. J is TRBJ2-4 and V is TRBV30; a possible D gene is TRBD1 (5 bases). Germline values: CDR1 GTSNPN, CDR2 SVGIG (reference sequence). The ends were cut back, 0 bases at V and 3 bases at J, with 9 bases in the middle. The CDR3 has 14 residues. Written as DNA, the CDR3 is TGTGCCTGGAGTGTACTTAGGGGCAAAAACATTCAGTACTTC. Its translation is CAWSVLRGKNIQYF.

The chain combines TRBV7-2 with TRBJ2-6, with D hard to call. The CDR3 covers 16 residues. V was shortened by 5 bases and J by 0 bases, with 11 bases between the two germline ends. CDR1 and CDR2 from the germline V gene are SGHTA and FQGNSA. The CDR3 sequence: CASSINWNSGANVLTF. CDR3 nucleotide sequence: TGTGCCAGCAGCATCAACTGGAACTCTGGGGCCAACGTCCTGACTTTC.

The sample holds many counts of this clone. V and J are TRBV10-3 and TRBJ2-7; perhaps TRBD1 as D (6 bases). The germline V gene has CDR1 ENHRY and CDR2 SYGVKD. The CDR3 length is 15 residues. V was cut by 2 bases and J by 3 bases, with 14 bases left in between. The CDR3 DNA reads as TGTGCCATCAGTGAGCCCGGGACATCAATCTACGAGCAGTACTTC. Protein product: CAISEPGTSIYEQYF.

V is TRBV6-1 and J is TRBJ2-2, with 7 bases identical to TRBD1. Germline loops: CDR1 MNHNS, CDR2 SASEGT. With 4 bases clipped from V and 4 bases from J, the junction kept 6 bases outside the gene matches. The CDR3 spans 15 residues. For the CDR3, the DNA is TGTGCCAGCAGTGCCAGACAGGGATCCACCGGGGAGCTGTTTTTT. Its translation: CASSARQGSTGELFF.

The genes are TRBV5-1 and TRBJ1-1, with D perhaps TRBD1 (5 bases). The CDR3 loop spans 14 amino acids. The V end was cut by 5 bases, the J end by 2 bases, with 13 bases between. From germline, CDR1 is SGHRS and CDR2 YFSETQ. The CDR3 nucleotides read TGCGCCAGCAGAAGGGGCACAGCAAACACTGAAGCTTTCTTT. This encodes CASRRGTANTEAFF.

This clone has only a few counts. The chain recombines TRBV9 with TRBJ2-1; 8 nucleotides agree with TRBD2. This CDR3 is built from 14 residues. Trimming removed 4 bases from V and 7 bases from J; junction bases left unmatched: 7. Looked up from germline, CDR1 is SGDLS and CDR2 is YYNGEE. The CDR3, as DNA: TGTGCCAGCAGCTCAGGGACTAGAGGGAATGAGCAGTTCTTC. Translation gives CASSSGTRGNEQFF.

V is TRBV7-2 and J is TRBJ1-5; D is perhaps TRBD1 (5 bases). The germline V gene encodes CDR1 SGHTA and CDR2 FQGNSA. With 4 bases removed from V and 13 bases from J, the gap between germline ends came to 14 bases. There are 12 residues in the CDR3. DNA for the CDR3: TGTGCCAGCAGCTGGGGAGGACAAGCGCAGCATTTT. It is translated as CASSWGGQAQHF.